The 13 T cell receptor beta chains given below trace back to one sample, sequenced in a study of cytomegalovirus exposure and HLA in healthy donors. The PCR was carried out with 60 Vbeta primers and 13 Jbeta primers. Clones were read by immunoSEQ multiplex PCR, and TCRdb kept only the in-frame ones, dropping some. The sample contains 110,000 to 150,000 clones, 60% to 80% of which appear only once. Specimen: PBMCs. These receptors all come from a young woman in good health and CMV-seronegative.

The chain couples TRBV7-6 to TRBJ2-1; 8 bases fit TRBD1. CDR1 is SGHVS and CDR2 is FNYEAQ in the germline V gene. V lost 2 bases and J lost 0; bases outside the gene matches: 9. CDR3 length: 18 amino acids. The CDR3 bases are TGTGCCAGCAGCTTAACCTTTGGGACAGGAAGCTCCTACAATGAGCAGTTCTTC. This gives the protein CASSLTFGTGSSYNEQFF.

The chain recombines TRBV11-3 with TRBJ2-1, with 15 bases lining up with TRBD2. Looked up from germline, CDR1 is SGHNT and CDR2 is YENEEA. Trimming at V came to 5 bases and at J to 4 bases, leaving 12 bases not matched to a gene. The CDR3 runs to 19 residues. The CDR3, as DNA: TGTGCCAGCAGCCCGAGCGGGACTAGCGGGGGGCCGGGGTACAATGAGCAGTTCTTC. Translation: CASSPSGTSGGPGYNEQFF.

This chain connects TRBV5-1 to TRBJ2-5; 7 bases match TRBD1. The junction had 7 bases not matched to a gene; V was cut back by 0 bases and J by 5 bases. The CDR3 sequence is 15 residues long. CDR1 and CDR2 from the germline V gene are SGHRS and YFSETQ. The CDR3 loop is CASSLAGGSGETQYF. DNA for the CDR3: TGCGCCAGCAGCTTGGCAGGGGGATCAGGGGAGACCCAGTACTTC.

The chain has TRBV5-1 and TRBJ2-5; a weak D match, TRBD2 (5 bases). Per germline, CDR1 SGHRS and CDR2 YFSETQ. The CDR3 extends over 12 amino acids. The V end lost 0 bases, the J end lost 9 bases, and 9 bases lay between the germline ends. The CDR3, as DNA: TGCGCCAGCAGCTTGGGGGTGGAGGCCCAGTACTTC. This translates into CASSLGVEAQYF.

The CDR3 is CASSYSGTGSEKLFF. CDR3 sequence (DNA): TGTGCCAGCAGTTACTCCGGGACAGGGAGTGAAAAACTGTTTTTT. J is TRBJ1-4 and V is TRBV6-6; 9 positions match TRBD1. Germline V gene data show CDR1 as MNHNY and CDR2 as SVGAGI (reference sequence). The CDR3 has 15 residues. V dropped 0 bases and J dropped 7; count of bases not matched to a gene: 3.

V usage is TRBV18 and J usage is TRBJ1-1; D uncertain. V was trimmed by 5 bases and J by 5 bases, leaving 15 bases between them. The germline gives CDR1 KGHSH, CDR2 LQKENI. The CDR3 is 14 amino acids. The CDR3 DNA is TGTGCCAGCTCAGGACCCCTGAGAGGGACTGAAGCTTTCTTT. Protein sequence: CASSGPLRGTEAFF.

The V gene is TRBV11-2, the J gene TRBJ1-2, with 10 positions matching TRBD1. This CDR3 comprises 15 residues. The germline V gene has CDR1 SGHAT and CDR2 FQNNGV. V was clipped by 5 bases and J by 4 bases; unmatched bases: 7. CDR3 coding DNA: TGTGCCAGCAGCCCGAGACAGGGGGCGACCTATGGCTACACCTTC. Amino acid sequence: CASSPRQGATYGYTF. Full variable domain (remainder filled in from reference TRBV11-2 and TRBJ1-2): EAGVAQSPRYKIIEKRQSVAFWCNPISGHATLYWYQQILGQGPKLLIQFQNNGVVDDSQLPKDRFSAERLKGVDSTLKIQPAKLEDSAVYLCASSPRQGATYGYTFGSGTRLTVV.

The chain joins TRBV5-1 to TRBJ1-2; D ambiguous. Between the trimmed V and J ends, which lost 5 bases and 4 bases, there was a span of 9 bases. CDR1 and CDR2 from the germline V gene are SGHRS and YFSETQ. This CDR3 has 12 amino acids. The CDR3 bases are TGCGCCAGCAGTGGGCAGTTCTATGGCTACACCTTC. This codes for CASSGQFYGYTF.

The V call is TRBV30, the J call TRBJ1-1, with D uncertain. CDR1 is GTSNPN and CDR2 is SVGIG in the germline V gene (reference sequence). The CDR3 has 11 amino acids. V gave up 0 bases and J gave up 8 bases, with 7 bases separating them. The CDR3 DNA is TGTGCCTGGAGTGTCTCGAGAGAAGCTTTCTTT. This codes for CAWSVSREAFF.

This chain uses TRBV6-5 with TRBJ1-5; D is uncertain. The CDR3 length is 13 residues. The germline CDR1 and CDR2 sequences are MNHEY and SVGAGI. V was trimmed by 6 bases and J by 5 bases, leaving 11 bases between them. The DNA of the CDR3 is TGTGCCAGCAGCCCAAGCCGCCATCAGCCCCAGCATTTT. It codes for CASSPSRHQPQHF.

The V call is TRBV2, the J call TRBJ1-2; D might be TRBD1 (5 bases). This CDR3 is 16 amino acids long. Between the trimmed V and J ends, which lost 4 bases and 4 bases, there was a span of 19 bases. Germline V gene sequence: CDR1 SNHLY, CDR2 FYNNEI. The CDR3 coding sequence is TGTGCCAGCAGTGCCACAGGTCCTCCTCTCCTCTATGGCTACACCTTC. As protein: CASSATGPPLLYGYTF.

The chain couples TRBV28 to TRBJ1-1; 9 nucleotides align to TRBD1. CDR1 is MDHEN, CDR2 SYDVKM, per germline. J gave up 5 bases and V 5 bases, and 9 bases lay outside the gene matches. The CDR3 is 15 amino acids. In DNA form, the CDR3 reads TGTGCCAGCAGTATACCCGGGACAGGGAGTACTGAAGCTTTCTTT. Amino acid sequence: CASSIPGTGSTEAFF.

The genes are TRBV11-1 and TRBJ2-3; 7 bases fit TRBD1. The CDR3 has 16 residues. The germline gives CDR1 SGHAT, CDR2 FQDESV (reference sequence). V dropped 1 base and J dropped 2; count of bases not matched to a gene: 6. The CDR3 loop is CASSLGARGTTDTQYF. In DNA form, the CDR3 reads TGTGCCAGCAGCTTAGGCGCCAGGGGGACCACAGATACGCAGTATTTT.